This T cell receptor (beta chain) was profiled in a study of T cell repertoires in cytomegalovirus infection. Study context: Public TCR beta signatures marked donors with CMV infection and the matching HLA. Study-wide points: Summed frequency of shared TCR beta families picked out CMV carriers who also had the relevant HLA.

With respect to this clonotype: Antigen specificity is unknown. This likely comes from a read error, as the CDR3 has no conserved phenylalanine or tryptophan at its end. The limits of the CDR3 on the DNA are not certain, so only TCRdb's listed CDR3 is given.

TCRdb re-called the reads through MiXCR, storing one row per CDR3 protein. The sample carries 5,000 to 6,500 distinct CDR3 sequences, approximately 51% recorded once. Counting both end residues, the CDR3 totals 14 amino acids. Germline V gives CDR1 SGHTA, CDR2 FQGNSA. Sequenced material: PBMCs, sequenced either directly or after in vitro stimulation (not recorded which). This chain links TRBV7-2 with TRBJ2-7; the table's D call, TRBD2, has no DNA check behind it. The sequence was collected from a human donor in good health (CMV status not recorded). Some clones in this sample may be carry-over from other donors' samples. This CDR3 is CASSWETTGDQKYC.